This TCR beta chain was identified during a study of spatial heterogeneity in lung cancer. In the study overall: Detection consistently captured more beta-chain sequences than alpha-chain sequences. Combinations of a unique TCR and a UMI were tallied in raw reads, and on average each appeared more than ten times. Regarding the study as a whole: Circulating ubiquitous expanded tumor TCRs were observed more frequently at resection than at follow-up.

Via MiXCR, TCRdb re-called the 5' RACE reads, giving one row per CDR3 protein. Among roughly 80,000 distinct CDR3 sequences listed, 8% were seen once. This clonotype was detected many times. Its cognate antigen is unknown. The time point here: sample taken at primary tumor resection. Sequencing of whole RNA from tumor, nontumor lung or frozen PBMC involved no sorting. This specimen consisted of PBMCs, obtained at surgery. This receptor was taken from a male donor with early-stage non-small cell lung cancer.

CDR3: CASSVTGTEYNEQFF. As DNA, the CDR3 is TGTGCCAGCAGCGTGACTGGGACAGAGTACAATGAGCAGTTCTTC. The V call is TRBV9, the J call TRBJ2-1; 7 nucleotides match TRBD1. The CDR3 has 15 residues. The junction had 6 bases not matched to a gene; V was cut back by 2 bases and J by 4 bases. Germline-derived CDR1 and CDR2 are SGDLS and YYNGEE.